The rows below give T cell receptor beta chains drawn from one sample of a study of cytomegalovirus exposure and HLA in healthy donors. Only in-frame clones appear in the TCRdb table, and some are missing; sequencing was by immunoSEQ multiplex PCR. The sample contains some 180,000 clones, about 70% of which appear only once. Sequencing input: PBMCs. The receptors were sampled from a woman aged 25 to 39 in good health and CMV-seronegative. Each CDR3 is given with its conserved first and last residue. The D gene is left open where the match is weak. Size values are once, few and many counts, or a class for expanded clones, and some rows have none.

j_call | d_call | clone_size | v_call | cdr3_aa | cdr3_nt
TRBJ2-1 | . | . | TRBV18 | CASSPSQANEQFF | TGTGCCAGCTCACCGTCCCAAGCAAATGAGCAGTTCTTC
TRBJ2-1 | TRBD1 | few | TRBV5-1 | CASSSRQGSSYNEQFF | TGCGCCAGCAGCTCCCGACAGGGAAGCTCCTACAATGAGCAGTTCTTC
TRBJ2-7 | . | once | TRBV25-1 | CASPKLHSSGEQYF | TGTGCCAGCCCCAAACTCCATTCCTCGGGGGAGCAGTACTTC
TRBJ1-2 | . | . | TRBV10-3 | CAISRAGDYGYTF | TGTGCCATCAGTAGGGCGGGGGACTATGGCTACACCTTC
TRBJ2-2 | . | . | TRBV7-6 | CATSGAGVVTGELFF | TGTGCCACCTCAGGGGCGGGAGTGGTCACCGGGGAGCTGTTTTTT
TRBJ1-3 | TRBD1 | few | TRBV6-1 | CASSEAGQPSGNTIYF | TGTGCCAGCAGTGAAGCGGGACAGCCTTCTGGAAACACCATATATTTT
TRBJ2-5 | TRBD2 | . | TRBV4-1 | CASSQFGLAGGSQETQYF | TGCGCCAGCAGCCAATTCGGACTAGCGGGGGGTAGTCAAGAGACCCAGTACTTC
TRBJ1-3 | . | once | TRBV5-4 | CASSSGPLNSGNTIYF | TGTGCCAGCAGCTCTGGGCCCCTCAACTCTGGAAACACCATATATTTT
TRBJ2-1 | TRBD2 | few | TRBV2 | CASSELASGGNEQFF | TGTGCCAGCAGCGAACTGGCTAGCGGGGGGAATGAGCAGTTCTTC
TRBJ2-7 | TRBD2 | . | TRBV11-2 | CASSLATRLAGYEQYF | TGTGCCAGCAGCTTAGCAACCCGACTAGCGGGCTACGAGCAGTACTTC
TRBJ2-1 | TRBD1 | few | TRBV29-1 | CSVAGGLYNEQFF | TGCAGCGTAGCAGGGGGTCTCTACAATGAGCAGTTCTTC
TRBJ2-2 | . | . | TRBV7-3 | CAIPKGGGAANTGELFF | TGTGCCATCCCCAAGGGGGGAGGGGCCGCGAACACCGGGGAGCTGTTTTTT
TRBJ2-5 | TRBD1 | . | TRBV5-4 | CASSSGTVQETQYF | TGTGCCAGCAGTTCCGGGACAGTCCAAGAGACCCAGTACTTC
TRBJ1-5 | TRBD1 | few | TRBV27 | CASSSQQGGSNQPQHF | TGTGCCAGCAGTTCCCAGCAGGGGGGTAGCAATCAGCCCCAGCATTTT
TRBJ1-6 | . | . | TRBV5-1 | CASSPDSLPGGNSPLHF | TGCGCCAGCAGCCCGGACAGTCTGCCCGGCGGTAATTCACCCCTCCACTTT
TRBJ2-1 | TRBD2 | . | TRBV27 | CASRTGLAAYNEQFF | TGTGCCAGCAGGACGGGACTAGCGGCCTACAATGAGCAGTTCTTC
TRBJ1-1 | . | . | TRBV6-4 | CASSAGPMNTEAFF | TGTGCCAGCAGCGCGGGTCCTATGAACACTGAAGCTTTCTTT
TRBJ2-7 | TRBD2 | . | TRBV10-3 | CAISEFLGTSGRTHEQYF | TGTGCCATCAGTGAGTTTTTAGGGACTAGCGGGAGGACCCACGAGCAGTACTTC
TRBJ1-2 | . | few | TRBV13 | CASSLSAGPYGYTF | TGTGCCAGCAGCTTATCGGCGGGACCCTATGGCTACACCTTC
TRBJ1-5 | . | . | TRBV19 | CASSKPLERRLGNQPQHF | TGTGCCAGTAGTAAGCCCCTGGAGAGGAGGTTAGGCAATCAGCCCCAGCATTTT
TRBJ2-1 | . | . | TRBV11-2 | CASSPGRRVEQFF | TGTGCCAGCAGCCCTGGGCGACGCGTTGAGCAGTTCTTC
TRBJ1-2 | TRBD1 | . | TRBV5-1 | CASSTRTGDDRYTF | TGCGCCAGCAGCACCCGTACAGGGGACGATCGCTACACCTTC
TRBJ2-7 | . | . | TRBV27 | CASSRLLQGLDGEQYF | TGTGCCAGCAGCCGCCTTCTCCAGGGTCTCGACGGCGAGCAGTACTTC
TRBJ2-2 | TRBD2 | . | TRBV19 | CASTSGRRTGELFF | TGTGCCAGTACCAGCGGGAGACGAACCGGGGAGCTGTTTTTT
TRBJ1-2 | TRBD1 | . | TRBV27 | CASSSLGTVYGYTF | TGTGCCAGCAGTTCCCTAGGGACAGTCTATGGCTACACCTTC
TRBJ2-1 | . | . | TRBV7-6 | CASSFSGYDEQFF | TGTGCCAGCAGCTTTTCGGGGTATGATGAGCAGTTCTTC